Reported below is one T cell receptor beta chain. This sample stems from a study of cytomegalovirus exposure and HLA in healthy donors. Per the germline V gene, CDR1 is SGHNT and CDR2 is YYREEE (reference sequence). V was trimmed by 3 bases and J by 3 bases, leaving 10 bases between them. The CDR3 extends over 13 amino acids. The data were produced by immunoSEQ multiplex PCR, yet TCRdb's version contains in-frame clones alone and is incomplete. Among under 80,000 clones listed, roughly 95% were seen once. Sequenced input: PBMCs. The V gene is TRBV5-4, the J gene TRBJ2-7; D is possibly TRBD1 (6 bases). The source is a young woman in good health and CMV-seropositive. The CDR3 here is CASSYGQFYEQYF. The CDR3 DNA follows: TGTGCCAGCAGCTATGGACAGTTCTACGAGCAGTACTTC. The full variable domain, rest sourced from reference TRBV5-4 and TRBJ2-7, is ETGVTQSPTHLIKTRGQQVTLRCSSQSGHNTVSWYQQALGQGPQFIFQYYREEENGRGNFPPRFSGLQFPNYSSELNVNALELDDSALYLCASSYGQFYEQYFGPGTRLTVT.